The following is a TCR beta chain sequence with its context. Random hexamers primed reverse transcription of about 0.45 to 1 ug RNA. It was immunoSEQ multiplex PCR that amplified TCR beta CDR3 across 54 Vbeta and 13 Jbeta. TCRdb reprocessed the immunoSEQ multiplex PCR reads with MiXCR, giving one entry per CDR3 protein. The repertoire holds around 140,000 distinct CDR3 sequences, with just under 95% as singletons. This entry is derived from a study of CD8 T cells in Susac syndrome. Study-level background: Each patient with Susac syndrome, at the time of blood draw, was therapy-naive, on corticosteroids, or on intravenous immunoglobulin alone.

V was pared by 5 bases and J by 6 bases, with 6 bases of the junction left unmatched. Germline loops: CDR1 DFQATT, CDR2 SNEGSKA (reference sequence). The CDR3 sequence is 13 residues long. The authors carried out high-throughput sequencing of TCR beta. They applied it to CD8+ and CD4+ T cells obtained from blood. Negative isolation was used for CD8+ and CD4+ T cells, and FACS enrichment was applied to TEMRA cells. The receptor was derived from a human donor with Susac syndrome. The chain couples TRBV20-1 to TRBJ2-7, with 11 bases matching TRBD1. The specimen was CD4+ T cells from PBMCs. The chain's CDR3 is CSAGRGTGGEQYF. In DNA form, the CDR3 reads TGCAGTGCTGGACGGGGGACAGGGGGCGAGCAGTACTTC.